This TCR beta chain is drawn from a study of radiotherapy plus CTLA-4 blockade in lung cancer. About the research overall: Of all patients, under 20% responded objectively and approximately 31% showed disease control.

Study observations and caveats: After radiotherapy and ipilimumab, tumor-derived clones expanded in peripheral blood.

Germline CDR1 is SEHNR and CDR2 is FQNEAQ (reference sequence). The trim removed 5 bases at V and 2 bases at J, leaving 20 bases unmatched. The CDR3 spans 19 residues. Regarding this clone: The antigen is not known.

Using immunoSEQ multiplex PCR, the repertoire was profiled, and TCRdb retains in-frame clones only, with some absent. The profile shows more than 90,000 clones, 85% to 90% of them singletons. This specimen was peripheral blood, taken from a patient treated with radiotherapy plus ipilimumab. The clonotype comes from a human donor with non-small cell lung cancer that progressed on radiotherapy plus ipilimumab. The J gene is TRBJ1-1, the V gene TRBV7-9; TRBD1 aligns across 7 bases. The CDR3 DNA reads as TGTGCCAGCAGCAATAAGACAGGGCCCGGCGTTCTACTCAACACTGAAGCTTTCTTT. It encodes CASSNKTGPGVLLNTEAFF.